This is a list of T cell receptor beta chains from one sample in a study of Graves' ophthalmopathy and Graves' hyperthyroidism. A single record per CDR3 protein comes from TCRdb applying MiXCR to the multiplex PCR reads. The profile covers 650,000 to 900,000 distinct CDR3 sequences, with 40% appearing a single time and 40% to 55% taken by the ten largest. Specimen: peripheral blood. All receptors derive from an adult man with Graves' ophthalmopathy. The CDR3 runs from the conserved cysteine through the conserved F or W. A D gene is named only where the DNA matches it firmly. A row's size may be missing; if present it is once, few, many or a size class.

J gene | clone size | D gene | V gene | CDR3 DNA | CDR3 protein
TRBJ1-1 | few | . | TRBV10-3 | TGTGCCAGCAGTTACGACAGTGAGAACACTGAAGCTTTCTTT | CASSYDSENTEAFF
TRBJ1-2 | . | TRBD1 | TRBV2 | TGTGCCAGCAGCACTATGCGGGACAGGGAGGCCTATGGCTACACCTTC | CASSTMRDREAYGYTF
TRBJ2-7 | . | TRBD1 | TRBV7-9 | TGTGCCAGCAGCCAGACAGGGTTCGAGCAGTACTTC | CASSQTGFEQYF
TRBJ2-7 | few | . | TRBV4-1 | TGCGCCAGCAGCCAAGGAGGCAGGGTCAACGAGCAGTACTTC | CASSQGGRVNEQYF
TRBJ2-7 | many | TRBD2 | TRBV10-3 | TGTGCCATTTCCTCCGTAATAGCGGGAGGGCACTCCTACGAGCAGTACTTC | CAISSVIAGGHSYEQYF
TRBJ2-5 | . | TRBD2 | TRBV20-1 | TGCAGTGCTAGGGAACAACTAGCGGGAGTAGGAGAGACCCAGTACTTC | CSAREQLAGVGETQYF
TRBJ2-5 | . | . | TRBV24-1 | TGTGCCACCAGTGACCCCGGGACTCACGGGGAGACCCAGTACTTC | CATSDPGTHGETQYF
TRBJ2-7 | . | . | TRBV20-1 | TGCAGTGCTAGAGCAAACTACGAGCAGTACTTC | CSARANYEQYF
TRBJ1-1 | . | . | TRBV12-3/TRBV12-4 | TGTGCCAGCAGTCAAAAAGCAACGGGAAACACTGAAGCTTTCTTT | CASSQKATGNTEAFF
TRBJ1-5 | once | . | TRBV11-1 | TGTGCCAGCAAGGTCCGGGGGAGCAATCAGCCCCAGCATTTT | CASKVRGSNQPQHF
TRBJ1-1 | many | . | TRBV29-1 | TGCAGCGTGACGAAAGGCGGAAACACTGAAGCTTTCTTT | CSVTKGGNTEAFF
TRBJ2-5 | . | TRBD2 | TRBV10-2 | TGCGCCAGCAGTCGACTAGCGGCAGCCCAAGAGACCCAGTACTTC | CASSRLAAAQETQYF
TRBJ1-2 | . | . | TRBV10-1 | TGCGCCAGCAGCCGAGACAGGATTGGCTACACCTTC | CASSRDRIGYTF
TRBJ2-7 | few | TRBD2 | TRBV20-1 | TGCAGTGCTAGCGGAGCTAGCGGGACGTCAGGCTACGAGCAGTACTTC | CSASGASGTSGYEQYF
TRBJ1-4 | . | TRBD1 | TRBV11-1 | TGTGCCAGCAGCTTAGGGGCTCTGGGACAGGGTAACGAAGAACTGTTTTTT | CASSLGALGQGNEELFF
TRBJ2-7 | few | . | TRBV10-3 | TGTGCCAGCAGTTCGGTCTCTGATTCCTACGAGCAGTACTTC | CASSSVSDSYEQYF
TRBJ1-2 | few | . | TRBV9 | TGTGCCAGCAGCGTAGGTGTTGGCAGGAGTTCTGGCTACACCTTC | CASSVGVGRSSGYTF